The clone carrying this TCR beta chain was detected ten times or more. Its specificity is unknown. TCRdb itself ran the reads through MiXCR, one entry per CDR3 protein. The table lists hundreds of thousands of distinct CDR3 sequences, 11% of them singletons, with about a tenth in the top ten. The sample belongs to a study of T cell repertoires in cytomegalovirus infection. Study overall: An indication of both CMV infection and matching HLA type came from public TCR beta signatures. Study-level points and caveats: Pooled public TCR beta family frequency picked out CMV carriers with the relevant HLA. HLA-C-restricted CMV clonotypes gave the most frequent clonotype in two of eight donors.

The clonotype was recovered from a human donor in good health (CMV status not recorded). Some clones in this sample may be carry-over from other donors' samples. Sequenced sample: PBMCs.

Here the CDR3 reads CATEGSWSNQPQHF. CDR3 DNA sequence: TGTGCCACCGAGGGGTCTTGGAGCAATCAGCCCCAGCATTTT. The chain joins TRBV6-1 to TRBJ1-5; a weak D match, TRBD1 (5 bases). The V gene lost 10 bases and the J gene lost 1 base, with 14 bases spanning the gap. The CDR3 length is 14 residues. Germline V lookup: CDR1 MNHNS, CDR2 SASEGT.